One sample yielded the 7 T cell receptor beta chains listed below, sequenced in a study of T cell responses to AZD1222 COVID-19 vaccine. Assay used: immunoSEQ multiplex PCR; TCRdb lists only in-frame clones, some missing. The sample comprises 65,000 to 70,000 clones, roughly 80% of which are singletons, and under 6% rests with the top ten. This specimen was peripheral blood, taken on day 0 of AZD1222 vaccination. All receptors derive from an adult in good health.

V usage is TRBV12-3 or TRBV12-4 and J usage is TRBJ1-6, with no clear D. Trimming took off 5 bases at V and 8 bases at J, with 10 bases between the two ends. The CDR3 loop spans 13 amino acids. CDR3 DNA: TGTGCCAGCAGTGAACAACAGTATTCACCCCTCCACTTT. It is translated as CASSEQQYSPLHF.

The CDR3 sequence is CASSLGPLLEAFF. CDR3 nucleotides: TGTGCCAGCAGCTTAGGACCACTACTCGAAGCTTTCTTT. The chain couples TRBV13 to TRBJ1-1; D is unclear. The V and J ends lost 0 bases and 8 bases respectively, with 10 bases between them. CDR1 is PRHDT and CDR2 is FYEKMQ in the germline V gene (reference sequence). The CDR3 totals 13 residues. The full variable domain, completed using reference TRBV13 and TRBJ1-1, is AAGVIQSPRHLIKEKRETATLKCYPIPRHDTVYWYQQGPGQDPQFLISFYEKMQSDKGSIPDRFSAQQFSDYHSELNMSSLELGDSALYFCASSLGPLLEAFFGQGTRLTVV.

V and J are TRBV10-3 and TRBJ1-3; D gene unclear. This CDR3 contains 13 residues. Germline loops: CDR1 ENHRY, CDR2 SYGVKD. Between the trimmed V and J ends, which lost 10 bases and 4 bases, there was a span of 14 bases. Written as DNA, the CDR3 is TGTGCCACCCGTGGTGACGTCGGAAACACCATATATTTT. It codes for CATRGDVGNTIYF.

The genes are TRBV6-2 or TRBV6-3 and TRBJ1-1, with TRBD1 matching over 7 bases. The CDR3 runs to 15 residues. Germline V CDR1 and CDR2: MNHEY, SVGEGT. V lost 0 bases and J lost 0; bases outside the gene matches: 1. CDR3 in amino acids: CASSYSGQLNTEAFF. As DNA, the CDR3 is TGTGCCAGCAGTTACTCGGGACAGCTGAACACTGAAGCTTTCTTT.

The rearrangement links TRBV28 to TRBJ1-4; D gene uncertain. V was clipped by 5 bases and J by 8 bases, with 15 bases between them. CDR1 and CDR2 (germline): MDHEN, SYDVKM. There are 14 residues in the CDR3. CDR3 residues: CASSPLLRGEKLFF. In DNA, the CDR3 is TGTGCCAGCAGTCCCCTCTTAAGAGGAGAAAAACTGTTTTTT.

The V call is TRBV4-3, the J call TRBJ1-5; D is uncertain. The V end was cut by 1 base, the J end by 4 bases, with 14 bases between. The CDR3 spans 16 residues. Germline CDR1 is LGHNA and CDR2 is YSLEER. CDR3 region: CASSQGYKHSNQPQHF. In nucleotides, the CDR3 is TGCGCCAGCAGCCAAGGGTACAAACATTCTAATCAGCCCCAGCATTTT.

A remark on this clone: The sample holds other DNA sequences that translate to the same CDR3. V and J are TRBV7-3 and TRBJ2-3; 10 nucleotides match TRBD2. The V gene end was trimmed by 5 bases and the J gene end by 4 bases; junction bases not matched to a gene: 3. This CDR3 region has 14 residues. CDR1 is SGHTA and CDR2 is FQGTGA in the germline V gene. CDR3 residues: CASSLSGGADTQYF. CDR3 coding DNA: TGTGCCAGCAGCCTCAGCGGGGGGGCAGATACGCAGTATTTT.